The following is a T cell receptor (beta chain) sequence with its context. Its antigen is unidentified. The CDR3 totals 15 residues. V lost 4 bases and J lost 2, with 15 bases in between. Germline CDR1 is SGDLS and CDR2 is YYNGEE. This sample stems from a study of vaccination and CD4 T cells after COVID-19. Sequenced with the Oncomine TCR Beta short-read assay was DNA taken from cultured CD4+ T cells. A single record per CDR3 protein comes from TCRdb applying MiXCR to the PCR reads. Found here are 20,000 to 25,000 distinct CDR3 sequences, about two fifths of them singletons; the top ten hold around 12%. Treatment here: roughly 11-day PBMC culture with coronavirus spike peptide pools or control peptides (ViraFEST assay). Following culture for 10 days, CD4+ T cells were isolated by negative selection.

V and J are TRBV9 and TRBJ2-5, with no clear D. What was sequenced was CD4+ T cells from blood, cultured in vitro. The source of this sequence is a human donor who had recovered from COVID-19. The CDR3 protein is CASSQKPSAQETQYF. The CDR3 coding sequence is TGTGCCAGCAGCCAAAAGCCCAGCGCTCAAGAGACCCAGTACTTC.